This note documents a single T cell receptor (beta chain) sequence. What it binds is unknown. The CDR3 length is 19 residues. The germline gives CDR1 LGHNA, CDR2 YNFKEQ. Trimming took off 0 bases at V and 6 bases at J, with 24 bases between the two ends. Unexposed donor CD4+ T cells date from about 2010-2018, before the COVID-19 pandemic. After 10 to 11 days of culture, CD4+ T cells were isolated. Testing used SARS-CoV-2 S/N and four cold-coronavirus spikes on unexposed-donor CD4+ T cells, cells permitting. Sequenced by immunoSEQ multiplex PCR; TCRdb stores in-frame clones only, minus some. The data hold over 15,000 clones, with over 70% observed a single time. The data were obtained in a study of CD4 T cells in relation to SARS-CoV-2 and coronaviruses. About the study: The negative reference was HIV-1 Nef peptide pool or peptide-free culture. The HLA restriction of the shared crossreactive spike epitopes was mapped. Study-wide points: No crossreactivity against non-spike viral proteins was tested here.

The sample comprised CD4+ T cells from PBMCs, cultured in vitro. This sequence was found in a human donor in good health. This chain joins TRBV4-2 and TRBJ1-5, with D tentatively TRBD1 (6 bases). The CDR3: CASSQDLQGMRPFGQPQHF. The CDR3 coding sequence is TGTGCCAGCAGCCAAGATCTCCAGGGGATGAGGCCCTTCGGTCAGCCCCAGCATTTT.